This TCR beta chain was retrieved from a study of blood T cell repertoires in COVID-19. Across the study: Material from acute and convalescent COVID-19 was sourced from the United States, Italy and Spain.

Germline CDR1 reads MGHDK; CDR2 reads SYGVNS. The CDR3 contains 13 residues. V was trimmed by 7 bases and J by 3 bases, leaving 12 bases between them. Authors' methods: Estimates of nucleated cell counts were drawn from the amplification of reference gene primers. Libraries were prepared by immunoSEQ multiplex PCR; TCRdb keeps only in-frame clonotypes and omits some of them. From that table come the V and J calls and clone size; the DNA was used to work out D and trimming. The sample shows approximately 150,000 clones, more than 75% of them seen only once. The V and J genes are TRBV25-1 and TRBJ1-2; TRBD1 might be the D (5 bases). The receptor's source is an older woman with acute or convalescent COVID-19. Sequencing was performed on peripheral blood. The CDR3 DNA follows: TGTGCCAGCATAGGGCAGGGTGACTATGGCTACACCTTC. This sequence encodes CASIGQGDYGYTF.